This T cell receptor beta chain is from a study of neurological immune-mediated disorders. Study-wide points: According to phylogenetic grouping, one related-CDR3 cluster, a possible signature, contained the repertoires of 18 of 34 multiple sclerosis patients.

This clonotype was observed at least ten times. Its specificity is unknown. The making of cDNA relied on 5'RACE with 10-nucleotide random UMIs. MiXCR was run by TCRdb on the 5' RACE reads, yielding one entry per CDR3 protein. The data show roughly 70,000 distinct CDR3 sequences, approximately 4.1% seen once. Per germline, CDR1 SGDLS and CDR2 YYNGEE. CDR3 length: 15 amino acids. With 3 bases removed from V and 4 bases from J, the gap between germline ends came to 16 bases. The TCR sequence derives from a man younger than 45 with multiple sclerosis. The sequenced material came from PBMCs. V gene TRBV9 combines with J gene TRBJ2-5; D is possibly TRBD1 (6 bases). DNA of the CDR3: TGTGCCAGCAGCGGGAGAATAGGGGGTGGAGAGACCCAGTACTTC. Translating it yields CASSGRIGGGETQYF.